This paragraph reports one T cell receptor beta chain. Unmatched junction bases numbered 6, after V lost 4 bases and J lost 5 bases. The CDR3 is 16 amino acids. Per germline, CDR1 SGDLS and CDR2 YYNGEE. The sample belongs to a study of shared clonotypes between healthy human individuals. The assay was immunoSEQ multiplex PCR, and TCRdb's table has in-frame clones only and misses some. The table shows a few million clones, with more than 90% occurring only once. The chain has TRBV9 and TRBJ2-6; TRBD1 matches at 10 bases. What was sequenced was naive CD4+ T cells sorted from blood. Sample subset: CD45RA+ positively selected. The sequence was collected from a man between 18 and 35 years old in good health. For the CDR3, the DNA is TGTGCCAGCAGCCCACCGGGACAGGGGTGGGCCAACGTCCTGACTTTC. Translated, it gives CASSPPGQGWANVLTF.